The table lists the clone carrying this T cell receptor (beta chain) with a few counts. Its specificity is not known. V lost 6 bases and J lost 4, with 15 bases in between. Germline V gene lookup returns CDR1 MNHEY and CDR2 SVGAGI. The CDR3 totals 15 residues. The sample originates from a study of cytomegalovirus exposure and HLA in healthy donors. Study outcomes and limitations: HLA alleles showed associations with 15,000 to 20,000 TCR beta sequences in a later analysis, at a 0.05 false discovery rate. The HLA-A and HLA-B alleles of most subjects were reportedly predicted accurately from TCR beta sequences. A missense DCLRE1C variant was associated with V- and J-gene trimming of TCR beta chains in a later analysis, and an independent cohort replicated the association. The study put about 180 TCR beta chains on its list as cytomegalovirus-associated.

Primers: 60 Vbeta forward and 13 Jbeta reverse. The data were produced by immunoSEQ multiplex PCR, yet TCRdb's version contains in-frame clones alone and is incomplete. The sample includes under 110,000 clones, roughly 71% seen only once; the top ten take more than 2.5%. The clonotype originates from a male donor in good health and CMV-seropositive. The V gene is TRBV6-5, the J gene TRBJ2-2, with a weak D call TRBD2 (5 bases). Sequencing input: PBMCs. CDR3 amino acids: CASRPKPGSTGELFF. CDR3 DNA sequence: TGTGCCAGCAGACCTAAACCGGGGTCCACCGGGGAGCTGTTTTTT.